Presented here are 18 T cell receptor beta chains from one specimen sequenced in a study of cytomegalovirus exposure and HLA in healthy donors. The primer mix had 60 Vbeta and 13 Jbeta primers. Some clones are missing from TCRdb's copy, which holds only in-frame ones; the method was immunoSEQ multiplex PCR. The sample records roughly 150,000 clones, around 80% being singletons. What was sequenced was PBMCs. Receptor source: a boy younger than 10 in good health and CMV-seronegative.

The chain combines TRBV4-1 with TRBJ1-1; no clear D gene. This CDR3 comprises 18 residues. Germline CDR1 is MGHRA and CDR2 is YSYEKL. The ends were cut back, 0 bases at V and 1 base at J, with 18 bases in the middle. The CDR3 sequence: CASSQDLSGVGKNTEAFF. Written as DNA, the CDR3 is TGCGCCAGCAGCCAAGATCTTTCCGGGGTTGGGAAGAACACTGAAGCTTTCTTT.

The rearrangement links TRBV18 to TRBJ2-1; 7 nucleotides align to TRBD2. The CDR3 runs to 15 residues. Germline-derived CDR1 and CDR2 are KGHSH and LQKENI. V dropped 3 bases and J dropped 3; count of bases not matched to a gene: 5. The CDR3 nucleotides are TGTGCCAGCTCACCTAGCGGGCCCGGCTACAATGAGCAGTTCTTC. Translated, it gives CASSPSGPGYNEQFF. Supplemented by reference TRBV18 and TRBJ2-1, the full variable domain reads NAGVMQNPRHLVRRRGQEARLRCSPMKGHSHVYWYRQLPEEGLKFMVYLQKENIIDESGMPKERFSAEFPKEGPSILRIQQVVRGDSAAYFCASSPSGPGYNEQFFGPGTRLTVL.

To note about this clone: The junction and the germline gene differ at one end; a read error may be behind it. The chain joins TRBV25-1 to TRBJ1-1; 9 bases are a match to TRBD1. Germline CDR1 reads MGHDK; CDR2 reads SYGVNS. The CDR3 has 16 amino acids. This CDR3 is CASSETTGTGNAEAFF. The CDR3 nucleotides read TGTGCCAGCAGTGAGACAACCGGGACAGGGAACGCTGAAGCTTTCTTT.

This clone was seen only a few times. The chain joins TRBV7-9 to TRBJ1-4; 9 bases align to TRBD1. Losses at the gene ends were 3 bases for V and 2 bases for J; bases not matched to a gene: 7. The CDR3 loop spans 17 amino acids. Germline V lookup: CDR1 SEHNR, CDR2 FQNEAQ (reference sequence). The CDR3 protein is CASSLETTGGTNEKLFF. CDR3 bases: TGTGCCAGCAGCTTGGAAACGACAGGGGGTACTAATGAAAAACTGTTTTTT.

This clone was picked up a small number of times. The chain uses TRBV19 and TRBJ1-2, with D perhaps TRBD1 (6 bases). Germline assignment: CDR1 LNHDA and CDR2 SQIVND (reference sequence). V was clipped by 7 bases and J by 4 bases, with 19 bases between them. This CDR3 contains 15 residues. In nucleotides, the CDR3 is TGTGCCAGTACCCTCCTCGCGGGGGCAGCCTATGGCTACACCTTC. As protein: CASTLLAGAAYGYTF.

J is TRBJ2-1 and V is TRBV19; D ambiguous. The germline gives CDR1 LNHDA, CDR2 SQIVND (reference sequence). CDR3 length equals 14 residues. Deletions cut 3 bases from V and 5 bases from J, with 11 bases between. The CDR3 region is CASSMFLTDNEQFF. CDR3 sequence (DNA): TGTGCCAGTAGTATGTTTTTAACTGACAATGAGCAGTTCTTC.

This chain joins TRBV19 and TRBJ1-4; tentatively, D is TRBD1 (5 bases). Germline values: CDR1 LNHDA, CDR2 SQIVND (reference sequence). V shed 6 bases and J shed 7 bases, with 18 bases lying between them. The CDR3 covers 15 residues. For the CDR3, the DNA is TGTGCCAGTAGCGACCAACAGGCCGGGGGTGAAAAACTGTTTTTT. Its translation is CASSDQQAGGEKLFF.

This chain connects TRBV12-5 to TRBJ1-5, with 8 bases matching TRBD1. The V segment lost 4 bases and the J segment 11 bases; nucleotides outside the gene matches: 7. The CDR3 runs to 13 residues. In germline, CDR1 is LGHNT, CDR2 FRNRAP. The CDR3 DNA sequence: TGTGCTAGTGGTTCCCAGGGGGCGAAAGCCCAGCATTTT. This translates into CASGSQGAKAQHF.

J is TRBJ2-2 and V is TRBV5-1; 12 bases are shared with TRBD2. The V segment lost 4 bases and the J segment 1 base; nucleotides outside the gene matches: 8. The CDR3 totals 18 residues. Germline CDR1 reads SGHRS; CDR2 reads YFSETQ. DNA for the CDR3: TGCGCCAGCAGCGGGGGACTAGCGGGCCGGTGGAACACCGGGGAGCTGTTTTTT. Translation: CASSGGLAGRWNTGELFF.

The rearrangement joins TRBV2 to TRBJ2-1, with 7 bases identical to TRBD1. V lost 7 bases and J lost 5; bases outside the gene matches: 8. The CDR3 covers 14 residues. The germline V gene has CDR1 SNHLY and CDR2 FYNNEI. The CDR3: CASTIDRANNEQFF. CDR3 bases: TGTGCCAGCACCATTGACAGGGCGAACAATGAGCAGTTCTTC. The entire variable domain, with the rest obtained from reference TRBV2 and TRBJ2-1, is as follows: EPEVTQTPSHQVTQMGQEVILRCVPISNHLYFYWYRQILGQKVEFLVSFYNNEISEKSEIFDDQFSVERPDGSNFTLKIRSTKLEDSAMYFCASTIDRANNEQFFGPGTRLTVL.

This chain links TRBV19 with TRBJ2-2; 8 nucleotides agree with TRBD1. CDR3 size: 19 residues. Losses at the gene ends were 3 bases for V and 5 bases for J; bases not matched to a gene: 17. Germline V gives CDR1 LNHDA, CDR2 SQIVND (reference sequence). The CDR3 protein is CASSIKIGAQGASTGELFF. The CDR3 nucleotides are TGTGCCAGTAGTATTAAGATCGGGGCGCAGGGGGCTTCTACCGGGGAGCTGTTTTTT. Variable domain in full (rest from reference TRBV19 and TRBJ2-2): DGGITQSPKYLFRKEGQNVTLSCEQNLNHDAMYWYRQDPGQGLRLIYYSQIVNDFQKGDIAEGYSVSREKKESFPLTVTSAQKNPTAFYLCASSIKIGAQGASTGELFFGEGSRLTVL.

The chain couples TRBV9 to TRBJ2-5; TRBD1 matches 7 bases. V was clipped by 3 bases and J by 0 bases; unmatched bases: 2. The CDR3 sequence is 14 residues long. Germline V gene sequence: CDR1 SGDLS, CDR2 YYNGEE. This CDR3 reads CASSGGTDQETQYF. The CDR3 DNA reads as TGTGCCAGCAGCGGGGGGACAGACCAAGAGACCCAGTACTTC. Variable domain in full (rest from reference TRBV9 and TRBJ2-5): DSGVTQTPKHLITATGQRVTLRCSPRSGDLSVYWYQQSLDQGLQFLIQYYNGEERAKGNILERFSAQQFPDLHSELNLSSLELGDSALYFCASSGGTDQETQYFGPGTRLLVL.

The chain combines TRBV2 with TRBJ2-5; TRBD2 aligns across 12 bases. CDR3 length equals 15 residues. V trimming: 6 bases; J trimming: 5 bases; junction bases outside the gene matches: 7. Per the germline V gene, CDR1 is SNHLY and CDR2 is FYNNEI. The DNA for the CDR3 is TGTGCCAGCAGGTCGACCCTAGCGGGAGGGGAGACCCAGTACTTC. Its translation is CASRSTLAGGETQYF.

The V and J genes are TRBV5-1 and TRBJ1-1; no definite D call. CDR3 length: 15 residues. Germline V gives CDR1 SGHRS, CDR2 YFSETQ. The V gene lost 4 bases and the J gene lost 1 base, with 14 bases spanning the gap. This chain's CDR3 is CASSPRVLTNTEAFF. CDR3 bases: TGCGCCAGCAGCCCCCGGGTTTTGACGAACACTGAAGCTTTCTTT.

The gene calls are TRBV18 and TRBJ2-1; D unclear. Germline CDR1 is KGHSH and CDR2 is LQKENI. Deletions cut 0 bases from V and 6 bases from J, with 9 bases between. The CDR3 consists of 14 residues. The DNA for the CDR3 is TGTGCCAGCTCACCACCTAAGAGCGTCAATGAGCAGTTCTTC. Translating it yields CASSPPKSVNEQFF.

The V call is TRBV7-2, the J call TRBJ2-7; the D gene is possibly TRBD1 (6 bases). Germline loops: CDR1 SGHTA, CDR2 FQGNSA. This CDR3 contains 13 residues. Trimming pared 1 base from V and 3 bases from J, leaving 7 bases between. The CDR3 DNA is TGTGCCAGCAGCTTAGGGGGACACTACGAGCAGTACTTC. It encodes CASSLGGHYEQYF.

J is TRBJ2-1 and V is TRBV19; 10 bases are shared with TRBD2. With 2 bases clipped from V and 7 bases from J, the junction kept 5 bases outside the gene matches. The V gene's germline CDR1 is LNHDA and CDR2 SQIVND (reference sequence). This CDR3 has 15 residues. The CDR3 is CASSILAGVLNEQFF. CDR3 sequence (DNA): TGTGCCAGTAGTATACTAGCGGGAGTCCTGAATGAGCAGTTCTTC.

The chain has TRBV4-3 and TRBJ2-5, with 7 nucleotides matching TRBD1. CDR1 and CDR2 (germline): LGHNA, YSLEER. This CDR3 contains 13 residues. V shed 2 bases and J 3 bases; nucleotides not matched to a gene: 0. Written as DNA, the CDR3 is TGCGCCAGCAGCCAAACAGGGGAAGAGACCCAGTACTTC. Translation gives CASSQTGEETQYF.